This passage covers 3 T cell receptor beta chains from one sample sequenced in a study of blood T cell repertoires in COVID-19 (TCRdb year 2020). The library relied on the immunoSEQ multiplex PCR assay. In TCRdb, the immuneACCESS table is reduced to in-frame sequences with V and J assigned. These tables do not hold every clone; where another copy was compared, an unresolved V gene accounts for under half, and the others remain unexplained. The sample table holds about 120,000 clones, of which around 74% were seen once. The top ten clonotypes cover around 7.3% of the sample. The sample taken for sequencing was peripheral blood. The receptors here all came from a woman aged 60-75 years with acute or convalescent COVID-19.

This chain links TRBV3-1 (or the pseudogene TRBV3-2) with TRBJ2-3; D might be TRBD1 (5 bases). Germline V lookup: CDR1 LGHDT, CDR2 YNNKEL (reference sequence). Trimming stripped 5 bases from V and 3 bases from J, with 9 bases between. The CDR3 sequence is 13 residues long. The CDR3 sequence: CASSFRQTDTQYF. CDR3 nucleotides: TGTGCCAGCAGCTTTAGACAGACAGATACGCAGTATTTT.

The chain links TRBV4-3 to TRBJ2-3, with 7 bases lining up with TRBD2. The CDR3 is 20 residues long. J was trimmed by 3 bases and V by 0 bases; bases with no gene match: 18. Germline CDR1 LGHNA, CDR2 YSLEER. The CDR3 here is CASSQDQVVGGRGSTDTQYF. The CDR3 DNA reads as TGCGCCAGCAGCCAAGATCAGGTGGTAGGAGGGCGGGGGTCTACAGATACGCAGTATTTT.

CDR3 nucleotides: TGTGCCAGCAGCCCAGGGGGTGTCGGAAACACCATATATTTT. Its translation: CASSPGGVGNTIYF. This chain connects TRBV5-6 to TRBJ1-3, with 7 bases that match TRBD1. The J segment lost 4 bases and the V segment lost 4 bases, leaving 5 bases of the junction unmatched. Germline V gene lookup returns CDR1 SGHDT and CDR2 YYEEEE. The CDR3 covers 14 residues.